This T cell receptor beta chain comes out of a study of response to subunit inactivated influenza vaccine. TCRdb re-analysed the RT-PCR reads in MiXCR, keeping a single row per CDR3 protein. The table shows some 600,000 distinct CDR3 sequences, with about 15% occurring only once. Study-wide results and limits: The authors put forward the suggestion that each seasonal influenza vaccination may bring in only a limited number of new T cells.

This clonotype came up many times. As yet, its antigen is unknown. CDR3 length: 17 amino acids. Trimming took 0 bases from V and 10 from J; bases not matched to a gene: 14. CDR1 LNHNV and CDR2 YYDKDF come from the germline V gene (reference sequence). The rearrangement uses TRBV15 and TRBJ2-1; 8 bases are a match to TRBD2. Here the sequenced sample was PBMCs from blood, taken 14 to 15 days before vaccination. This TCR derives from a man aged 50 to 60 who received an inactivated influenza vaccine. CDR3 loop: CATSRDRRGGLVEEQFF. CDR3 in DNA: TGTGCCACCAGCAGAGATCGTCGGGGGGGGCTAGTTGAGGAGCAGTTCTTC.